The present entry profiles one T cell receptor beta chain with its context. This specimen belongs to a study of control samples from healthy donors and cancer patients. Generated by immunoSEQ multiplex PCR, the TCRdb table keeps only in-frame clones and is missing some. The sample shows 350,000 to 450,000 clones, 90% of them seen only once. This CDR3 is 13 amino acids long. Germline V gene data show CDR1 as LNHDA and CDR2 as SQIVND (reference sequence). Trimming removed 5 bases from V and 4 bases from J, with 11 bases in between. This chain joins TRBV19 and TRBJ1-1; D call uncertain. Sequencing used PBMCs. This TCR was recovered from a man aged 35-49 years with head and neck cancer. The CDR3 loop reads CASSPAVGTEAFF. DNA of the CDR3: TGTGCCAGTAGTCCGGCGGTTGGCACTGAAGCTTTCTTT.